The TCR beta chain under discussion was sequenced for a study of response to subunit inactivated influenza vaccine. Findings of the study overall: Each seasonal flu vaccination may recruit only limited new T cells, authors suggested.

Using its own MiXCR run on the RT-PCR reads, TCRdb lists one record per CDR3 protein. The table records about 170,000 distinct CDR3 sequences, about 10% of them present only once. Per the germline V gene, CDR1 is MNHEY and CDR2 is SVGAGI. V was cut by 4 bases and J by 3 bases, with 13 bases left in between. CDR3 length: 14 residues. This clonotype was observed many times. Its antigen is as yet unknown. The specimen was CD8+ T cells sorted from PBMCs, collected 23 months after vaccination. The source is a man aged 50-75 years who received an inactivated influenza vaccine. The V and J genes are TRBV6-5 and TRBJ2-7, with D unclear. The CDR3 here is CASSFSVGDYEQYF. CDR3 sequence (DNA): TGTGCCAGCAGTTTCTCGGTGGGTGACTACGAGCAGTACTTC.